What follows describes a single T cell receptor (beta chain). Its target is unknown. This specimen comes from a study of cytomegalovirus exposure and HLA in healthy donors. Whole-study context: The study's early data release held roughly 91 million unique TCRs from HLA-typed donors.

Primers included in the PCR were 60 Vbeta and 13 Jbeta primers. Sequencing was performed with immunoSEQ multiplex PCR; in TCRdb, only in-frame clones are kept and a portion is missing. The table records 100,000 to 150,000 clones, just over 70% of them present only once. Germline CDR1 is MNHEY and CDR2 is SVGAGI. The CDR3 has 15 amino acids. V was cut by 2 bases and J by 7 bases, with 15 bases left in between. General observations from the study: According to reports, the classifier identified cytomegalovirus status with high specificity and sensitivity.

Sequencing was carried out using PBMCs. This TCR came from a woman aged 55-69 years in good health and CMV-seropositive. V is TRBV6-5 and J is TRBJ2-1, with D perhaps matching TRBD1 (5 bases). The CDR3 sequence: CASSYAVAGSNEQFF. The DNA for the CDR3 is TGTGCCAGCAGTTACGCGGTAGCAGGGTCAAATGAGCAGTTCTTC.